The 25 T cell receptor beta chains presented below share a single source sample, sequenced in a study of cytomegalovirus exposure and HLA in healthy donors. The PCR made use of 60 Vbeta and 13 Jbeta primers. The protocol was immunoSEQ multiplex PCR, while the TCRdb copy is restricted to in-frame clones and leaves out a portion. The repertoire has under 200,000 clones, around 68% of them found once; the top ten carry approximately 1.5%. The sample taken for sequencing was PBMCs. The receptors come from a man over 45 in good health and CMV-seronegative.

The chain has TRBV4-2 and TRBJ2-7; TRBD2 might be the D (7 bases). Between the trimmed V and J ends, which lost 3 bases and 0 bases, there was a span of 15 bases. Germline CDR1 reads LGHNA; CDR2 reads YNFKEQ. This CDR3 is 16 amino acids long. The CDR3 DNA follows: TGTGCCAGCAGCCACCTCGGGGAGGGGGGCTCCTACGAGCAGTACTTC. Its protein product is CASSHLGEGGSYEQYF.

This clone was counted between two and nine times. This sequence joins TRBV11-1 and TRBJ2-5, with 11 bases aligning to TRBD2. This CDR3 spans 15 amino acids. V gave up 8 bases and J gave up 5 bases; unmatched junction bases: 10. Germline CDR1 SGHAT, CDR2 FQDESV (reference sequence). DNA for the CDR3: TGTGCCAGCGGGGGTAGCGGGGGGGCTTTCGAGACCCAGTACTTC. It is translated as CASGGSGGAFETQYF.

This clone turned up a few times. The chain carries TRBV2 and TRBJ1-1, with TRBD1 as a possible D gene (5 bases). V gave up 2 bases and J gave up 11 bases, with 15 bases separating them. The CDR3 contains 13 residues. Germline values: CDR1 SNHLY, CDR2 FYNNEI. The CDR3, as DNA: TGTGCCAGCAGTGAATTTCAGGGCCCCCCGGCTTTCTTT. Translation: CASSEFQGPPAFF.

The gene calls are TRBV10-3 and TRBJ2-7; 8 nucleotides match TRBD1. The CDR3 runs to 13 residues. Germline V CDR1 and CDR2: ENHRY, SYGVKD. V trimming: 4 bases; J trimming: 7 bases; junction bases outside the gene matches: 6. The CDR3 DNA reads TGTGCCATCAGTGGGCAGGGGGCTGGGGAGCAGTACTTC. As protein: CAISGQGAGEQYF.

The sample holds a few counts of this clone. The chain recombines TRBV7-9 with TRBJ2-5, with 9 bases identical to TRBD1. V dropped 1 base and J dropped 11; count of bases not matched to a gene: 8. CDR3 size: 14 residues. Germline V lookup: CDR1 SEHNR, CDR2 FQNEAQ (reference sequence). DNA for the CDR3: TGTGCCAGCAGCTTAGGGACAGGGGTCGGGGAGCAGTACTTC. It is translated as CASSLGTGVGEQYF.

The CDR3 sequence: CASSIPAGANYGYTF. The CDR3, as DNA: TGTGCCAGTAGTATACCTGCGGGGGCTAACTATGGCTACACCTTC. The rearrangement links TRBV19 to TRBJ1-2; weak D call: TRBD1 (5 bases). The V end was cut by 2 bases, the J end by 0 bases, with 10 bases between. This CDR3 is 15 amino acids long. Germline-derived CDR1 and CDR2 are LNHDA and SQIVND (reference sequence).

V is TRBV2 and J is TRBJ2-5; TRBD2 might be the D (6 bases). The germline gives CDR1 SNHLY, CDR2 FYNNEI. The CDR3 is 14 amino acids. Trimming took off 2 bases at V and 3 bases at J, with 10 bases between the two ends. CDR3 nucleotides: TGTGCCAGCAGTGAACGACTAGGGAAAGAGACCCAGTACTTC. It is translated as CASSERLGKETQYF.

This clone was detected a few times. The chain has TRBV12-5 and TRBJ2-1, with a weak D call TRBD1 (5 bases). The CDR3 length is 15 residues. Germline V lookup: CDR1 LGHNT, CDR2 FRNRAP. V was shortened by 2 bases and J by 0 bases, with 8 bases between the two germline ends. The CDR3 bases are TGTGCTAGTGGTTTGCAGGGAAGCTCCTACAATGAGCAGTTCTTC. It translates to CASGLQGSSYNEQFF. Complete variable domain (other parts from reference TRBV12-5 and TRBJ2-1): DARVTQTPRHKVTEMGQEVTMRCQPILGHNTVFWYRQTMMQGLELLAYFRNRAPLDDSGMPKDRFSAEMPDATLATLKIQPSEPRDSAVYFCASGLQGSSYNEQFFGPGTRLTVL.

The chain combines TRBV10-3 with TRBJ2-5; 14 nucleotides agree with TRBD2. The V gene end was trimmed by 5 bases and the J gene end by 1 base; junction bases not matched to a gene: 3. This CDR3 comprises 16 residues. Germline-derived CDR1 and CDR2 are ENHRY and SYGVKD. CDR3 sequence (DNA): TGTGCCATCAGTAAAGGACTAGCGGGGGGCCAAGAGACCCAGTACTTC. This codes for CAISKGLAGGQETQYF.

The V call is TRBV5-8, the J call TRBJ2-5; 7 bases match TRBD1. Trimming took 6 bases from V and 0 from J; bases not matched to a gene: 11. Germline CDR1 and CDR2: SGHTS and YDEGEE. The CDR3 runs 16 residues. The CDR3 DNA reads as TGTGCCAGCAACCACCGGACAGGATGGTACCAAGAGACCCAGTACTTC. Translated, it gives CASNHRTGWYQETQYF.

This clone was counted a few times. The chain combines TRBV5-1 with TRBJ2-3; D perhaps matches TRBD2 (5 bases). CDR1 is SGHRS, CDR2 YFSETQ, per germline. This CDR3 has 13 amino acids. The V end was cut by 3 bases, the J end by 0 bases, with 5 bases between. The CDR3, as DNA: TGCGCCAGCAGCTGGACTAGCACAGATACGCAGTATTTT. Translated, it gives CASSWTSTDTQYF.

In nucleotides, the CDR3 is TGTGCCAGCAGCGTAATACCCGGACAGGGGGCAAACGGGGAGCTGTTTTTT. Protein product: CASSVIPGQGANGELFF. V is TRBV9 and J is TRBJ2-2; 11 nucleotides match TRBD1. Losses at the gene ends were 1 base for V and 7 bases for J; bases not matched to a gene: 9. The length of the CDR3 is 17 residues. Germline-derived CDR1 and CDR2 are SGDLS and YYNGEE.

This clone occurred a few times. The chain links TRBV4-1 to TRBJ2-7, with 8 nucleotides matching TRBD1. Germline values: CDR1 MGHRA, CDR2 YSYEKL. The CDR3 is 15 residues long. With V trimmed by 0 bases and J by 3 bases, 4 bases remained unmatched. CDR3 nucleotides: TGCGCCAGCAGCCAAGAAGGGACAGGACTCTACGAGCAGTACTTC. It specifies CASSQEGTGLYEQYF.

The count of this clone is one. The chain uses TRBV5-1 and TRBJ2-3; D is perhaps TRBD1 (5 bases). The V end was cut by 4 bases, the J end by 4 bases, with 10 bases between. The germline CDR1 and CDR2 sequences are SGHRS and YFSETQ. The CDR3 covers 13 residues. Here the CDR3 DNA reads TGCGCCAGCAGCCAGGGTTCTTCAGATACGCAGTATTTT. Encoded protein: CASSQGSSDTQYF.

The chain recombines TRBV19 with TRBJ1-6, with D unclear. V lost 3 bases and J lost 5, with 11 bases in between. Looked up from germline, CDR1 is LNHDA and CDR2 is SQIVND (reference sequence). The CDR3 runs to 15 residues. CDR3 nucleotide sequence: TGTGCCAGTAGTATGGCCAACGGGAATAATTCACCCCTCCACTTT. Its translation: CASSMANGNNSPLHF.

This chain connects TRBV4-1 to TRBJ1-5, with 8 bases lining up with TRBD1. V lost 6 bases, J lost 2 bases, and 3 bases stayed unmatched. Germline V gene lookup returns CDR1 MGHRA and CDR2 YSYEKL. The CDR3 has 14 residues. The CDR3 region has the DNA TGCGCCAGCAGTCTGACAGGGGGCAATCAGCCCCAGCATTTT. Its protein product is CASSLTGGNQPQHF.

The chain couples TRBV5-1 to TRBJ2-7, with 11 bases that match TRBD1. This CDR3 has 15 amino acids. The V gene's germline CDR1 is SGHRS and CDR2 YFSETQ. Trimming at V came to 3 bases and at J to 0 bases, leaving 2 bases not matched to a gene. CDR3 sequence (DNA): TGCGCCAGCAGCTCGGACAGGGGGCCCTCCTACGAGCAGTACTTC. Translated: CASSSDRGPSYEQYF.

The chain joins TRBV7-3 to TRBJ1-1; TRBD1 might be the D (6 bases). V was shortened by 3 bases and J by 1 base, with 12 bases between the two germline ends. Germline values: CDR1 SGHTA, CDR2 FQGTGA. The CDR3 has 15 residues. Here the CDR3 reads CASSLGGGRNTEAFF. The CDR3 coding sequence is TGTGCCAGCAGCTTGGGGGGGGGCAGGAACACTGAAGCTTTCTTT.

Regarding this clone: The junction shows a germline mismatch at one end, possibly a read error. The chain combines TRBV7-2 with TRBJ1-2; tentatively, D is TRBD1 (6 bases). Looked up from germline, CDR1 is SGHTA and CDR2 is FQGNSA. This CDR3 has 12 amino acids. The CDR3 DNA reads as TGTGCCAGCAGCTCCCCACAGGGAATCGTTTTCTTC. This sequence encodes CASSSPQGIVFF.

The V gene is TRBV25-1, the J gene TRBJ1-5; TRBD1 is a possible D gene (6 bases). V gave up 3 bases and J gave up 3 bases, with 15 bases separating them. The length of the CDR3 is 16 residues. Germline V gene lookup returns CDR1 MGHDK and CDR2 SYGVNS. The CDR3 loop is CASSDSTGLYNQPQHF. The CDR3 DNA reads TGTGCCAGCAGTGATTCGACAGGACTCTACAATCAGCCCCAGCATTTT.

The rearrangement links TRBV5-4 to TRBJ2-7, with 7 bases matching TRBD1. The CDR3 runs to 13 residues. The ends lost 2 bases at V and 4 bases at J; junction bases unmatched: 3. Germline V lookup: CDR1 SGHNT, CDR2 YYREEE (reference sequence). The CDR3 DNA sequence: TGTGCCAGCAGCTTTAGGGGGCGGTACGAGCAGTACTTC. Amino acid sequence: CASSFRGRYEQYF.

The V call is TRBV7-3, the J call TRBJ1-1, with 10 bases lining up with TRBD1. The CDR3 contains 17 residues. The V segment lost 5 bases and the J segment 0 bases; nucleotides outside the gene matches: 9. CDR1 is SGHTA and CDR2 is FQGTGA in the germline V gene. The CDR3 nucleotides read TGTGCCAGCAGCCACCTGGACAGGGGGGCTATGAACACTGAAGCTTTCTTT. This codes for CASSHLDRGAMNTEAFF. Drawing the rest from reference TRBV7-3 and TRBJ1-1, the complete variable domain is GAGVSQTPSNKVTEKGKYVELRCDPISGHTALYWYRQSLGQGPEFLIYFQGTGAADDSGLPNDRFFAVRPEGSVSTLKIQRTERGDSAVYLCASSHLDRGAMNTEAFFGQGTRLTVV.

The table lists this clone with a count of one. The CDR3 reads CASSKGTGGPYSNQPQHF. In DNA, the CDR3 is TGTGCCAGCAGCAAAGGAACAGGGGGCCCCTATAGCAATCAGCCCCAGCATTTT. V gene TRBV21-1 combines with J gene TRBJ1-5; the D segment call TRBD1 is taken from the table without a DNA check. TRBV21-1 is annotated as a pseudogene. There are 18 residues in the CDR3.

The rearrangement uses TRBV5-1 and TRBJ2-2; 8 nucleotides match TRBD1. The CDR3 spans 14 residues. CDR1 is SGHRS, CDR2 YFSETQ, per germline. V lost 3 bases, J lost 5 bases, and 3 bases stayed unmatched. The CDR3 region is CASSSQGATGELFF. The CDR3 DNA reads TGCGCCAGCAGCTCCCAGGGGGCAACCGGGGAGCTGTTTTTT.

The rearrangement joins TRBV4-2 to TRBJ2-3; 11 bases agree with TRBD2. CDR3 length equals 18 residues. Germline V gives CDR1 LGHNA, CDR2 YNFKEQ. V shed 0 bases and J 0 bases; nucleotides not matched to a gene: 5. The CDR3 DNA is TGTGCCAGCAGCCAAGAGGCTAGCGGGGGGCGGAGCACAGATACGCAGTATTTT. Its protein is CASSQEASGGRSTDTQYF.